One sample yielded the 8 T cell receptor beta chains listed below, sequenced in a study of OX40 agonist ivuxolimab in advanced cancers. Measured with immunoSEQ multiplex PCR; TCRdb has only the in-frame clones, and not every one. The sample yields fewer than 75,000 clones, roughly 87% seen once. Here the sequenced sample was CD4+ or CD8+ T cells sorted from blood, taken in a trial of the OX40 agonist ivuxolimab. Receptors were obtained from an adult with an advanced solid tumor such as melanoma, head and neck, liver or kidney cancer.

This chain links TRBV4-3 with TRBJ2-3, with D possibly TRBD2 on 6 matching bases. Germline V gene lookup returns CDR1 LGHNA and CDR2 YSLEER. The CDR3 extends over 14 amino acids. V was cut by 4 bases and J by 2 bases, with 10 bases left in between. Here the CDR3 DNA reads TGCGCCAGCAGCCGCGGGACTTTCACAGATACGCAGTATTTT. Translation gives CASSRGTFTDTQYF.

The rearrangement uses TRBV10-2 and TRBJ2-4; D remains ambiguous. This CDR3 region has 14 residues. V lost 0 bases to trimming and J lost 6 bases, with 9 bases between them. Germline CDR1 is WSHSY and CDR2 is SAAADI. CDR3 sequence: CASSESRSVNIQYF. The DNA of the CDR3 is TGCGCCAGCAGTGAGTCGCGTTCAGTAAACATTCAGTACTTC.

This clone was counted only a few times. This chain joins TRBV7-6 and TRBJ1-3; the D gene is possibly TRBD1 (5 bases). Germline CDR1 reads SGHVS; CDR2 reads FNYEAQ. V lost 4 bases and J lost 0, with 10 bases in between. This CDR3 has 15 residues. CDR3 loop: CASSWGLSSGNTIYF. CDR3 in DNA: TGTGCCAGCAGCTGGGGACTGAGCTCTGGAAACACCATATATTTT.

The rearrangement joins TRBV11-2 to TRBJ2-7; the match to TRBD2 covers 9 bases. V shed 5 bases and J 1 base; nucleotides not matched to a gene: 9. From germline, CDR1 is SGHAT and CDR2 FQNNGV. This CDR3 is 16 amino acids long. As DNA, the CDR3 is TGTGCCAGCAGCCCCCATCTAGCGGGAATTTCCTACGAGCAGTACTTC. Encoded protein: CASSPHLAGISYEQYF.

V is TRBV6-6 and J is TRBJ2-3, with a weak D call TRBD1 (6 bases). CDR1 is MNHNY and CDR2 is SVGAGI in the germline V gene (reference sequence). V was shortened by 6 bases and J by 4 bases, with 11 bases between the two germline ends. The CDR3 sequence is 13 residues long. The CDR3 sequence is CASRNRVADTQYF. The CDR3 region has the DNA TGTGCCAGCAGAAACAGGGTCGCAGATACGCAGTATTTT.

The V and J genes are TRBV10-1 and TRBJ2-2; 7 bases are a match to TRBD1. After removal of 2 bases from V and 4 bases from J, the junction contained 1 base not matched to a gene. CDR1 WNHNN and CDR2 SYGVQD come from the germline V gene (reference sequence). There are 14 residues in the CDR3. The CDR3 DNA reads TGCGCCAGCAGTGAGGCAGGGGGCACCGGGGAGCTGTTTTTT. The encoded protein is CASSEAGGTGELFF.

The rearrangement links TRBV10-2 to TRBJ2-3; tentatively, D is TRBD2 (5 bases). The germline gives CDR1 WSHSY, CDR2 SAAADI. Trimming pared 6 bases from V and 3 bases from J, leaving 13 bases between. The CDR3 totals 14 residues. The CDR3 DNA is TGCGCCAGCAGACCCGGGGTGAGAACAGATACGCAGTATTTT. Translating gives CASRPGVRTDTQYF.

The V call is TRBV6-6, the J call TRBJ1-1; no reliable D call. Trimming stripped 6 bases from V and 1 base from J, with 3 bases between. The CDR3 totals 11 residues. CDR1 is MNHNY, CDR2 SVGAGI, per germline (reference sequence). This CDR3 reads CASRRNTEAFF. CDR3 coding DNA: TGTGCCAGCAGACGGAACACTGAAGCTTTCTTT.